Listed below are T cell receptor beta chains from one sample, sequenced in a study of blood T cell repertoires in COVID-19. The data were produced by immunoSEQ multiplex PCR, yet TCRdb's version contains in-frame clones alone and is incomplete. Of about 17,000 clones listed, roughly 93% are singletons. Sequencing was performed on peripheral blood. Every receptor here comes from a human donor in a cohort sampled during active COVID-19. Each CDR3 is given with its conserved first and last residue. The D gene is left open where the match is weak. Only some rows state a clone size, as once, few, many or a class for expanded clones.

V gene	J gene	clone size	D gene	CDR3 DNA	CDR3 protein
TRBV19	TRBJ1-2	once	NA	TGTGCCAGTAGCACTAAACCGGGACACAAGAACTATGGCTACACCTTC	CASSTKPGHKNYGYTF
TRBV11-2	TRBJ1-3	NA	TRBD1	TGTGCCAGCAGCTTAGATCGGGGCGACAGGGGAGCAAACACCATATATTTT	CASSLDRGDRGANTIYF
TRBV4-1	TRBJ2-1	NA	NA	TGCGCCAGCAGCCAAGCGAGAAGTAACAATGAGCAGTTCTTC	CASSQARSNNEQFF
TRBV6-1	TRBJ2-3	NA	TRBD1	TGTGCCAGCAGTGAACAGGGGGCAGATACGCAGTATTTT	CASSEQGADTQYF
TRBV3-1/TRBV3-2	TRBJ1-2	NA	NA	TGTGCCAGCAGCCAAGAGTATCCAGGCTATGGCTACACCTTC	CASSQEYPGYGYTF
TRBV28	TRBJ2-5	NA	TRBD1	TGTGCCAGCAGCTGGGGACAGGGGGCGAACGGAGAGACCCAGTACTTC	CASSWGQGANGETQYF
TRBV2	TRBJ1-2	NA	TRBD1	TGTGCCAGCTCGGGCCGGACAGGGGCATATGGCTACACCTTC	CASSGRTGAYGYTF
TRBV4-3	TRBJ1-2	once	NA	TGCGCCAGCAGCCAAGATTGGCCAGGAGACTATTCGGGCTACACCTTC	CASSQDWPGDYSGYTF
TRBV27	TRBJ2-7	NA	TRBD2	TGTGCCAGCAGTTTTGCGCGGGAGGGCTATTACGAGCAGTACTTC	CASSFAREGYYEQYF
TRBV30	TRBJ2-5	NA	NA	TGTGCCTGGAGTCAACAAGGGGAAGAGACCCAGTACTTC	CAWSQQGEETQYF